In this sample, the clone carrying this TCR beta chain turned up once. The record originates from a study of blood T cell repertoires in COVID-19. The authors' processing: Using reference gene primer amplification, nucleated cell counts were estimated. Clones were sequenced by immunoSEQ multiplex PCR, and TCRdb holds only the in-frame ones, with some missing. That table supplies the V and J calls and clone size; D and trimming were determined from the DNA. This table holds a few hundred thousand clones, more than 85% found once. The ends were cut back, 4 bases at V and 5 bases at J, with 16 bases in the middle. Germline CDR1 ENHRY, CDR2 SYGVKD. CDR3 length: 15 amino acids.

The chain links TRBV10-3 to TRBJ2-3, with a tentative D call TRBD2 (6 bases). The sequencing input was peripheral blood. The sequence came from a person under 30 with COVID-19, enrolled during active disease. This chain's CDR3 is CAISAGRVQGDTQYF. The CDR3 bases are TGTGCCATCAGTGCCGGGAGAGTCCAAGGAGATACGCAGTATTTT.